The 9 T cell receptor beta chains in this list originate from one sample, sequenced in a study of T-cell reconstitution after alpha-beta-depleted transplantation in children. During its preparation, the TCRbeta library received unique molecular identifiers. Each CDR3 protein gets one entry after TCRdb re-called the PCR reads with MiXCR. The sample includes roughly 420,000 distinct CDR3 sequences, 16% seen only once; the top ten take over 25%. The sample here was PBMCs, mostly from graft donor cells, taken 360 days after TCRalphabeta/CD19-depleted stem cell transplant. These receptors came from a boy younger than two who had a stem cell transplant for Wiskott-Aldrich syndrome, so the T cells may come from the graft donor.

This clonotype appeared a few times. The genes are TRBV11-2 and TRBJ2-4; D perhaps matches TRBD1 (6 bases). The CDR3 totals 20 residues. CDR1 is SGHAT and CDR2 is FQNNGV in the germline V gene. Trimming took 2 bases from V and 2 from J, leaving 25 bases between them. CDR3 nucleotide sequence: TGTGCCAGCAGCTTATTGGGCCCAGGGAGCAGGGGTGATTCCAAAAACATTCAGTACTTC. Its protein is CASSLLGPGSRGDSKNIQYF.

This clonotype has just a few counts. V and J are TRBV7-2 and TRBJ2-2; maybe TRBD2 (6 bases). The V gene's germline CDR1 is SGHTA and CDR2 FQGNSA. Deletions cut 4 bases from V and 5 bases from J, with 8 bases between. This CDR3 contains 13 residues. The CDR3 coding sequence is TGTGCCAGCAGCTCGGAGGGAACCGGGGAGCTGTTTTTT. Amino acids: CASSSEGTGELFF.

The chain joins TRBV19 to TRBJ2-1; D is possibly TRBD2 (6 bases). The V end lost 3 bases, the J end lost 10 bases, and 19 bases lay between the germline ends. CDR3 length: 15 amino acids. CDR1 is LNHDA, CDR2 SQIVND, per germline (reference sequence). CDR3 protein: CASSIRRDSVAEQFF. CDR3 nucleotide sequence: TGTGCCAGTAGTATCAGGCGGGATTCGGTAGCGGAGCAGTTCTTC.

This clonotype was seen only a few times. The chain employs TRBV10-3 and TRBJ2-2; the D is unclear. Trimming stripped 4 bases from V and 4 bases from J, with 4 bases between. Germline V gene lookup returns CDR1 ENHRY and CDR2 SYGVKD. The CDR3 sequence is 12 residues long. This CDR3 is CAISAGTGELFF. In DNA form, the CDR3 reads TGTGCCATCAGTGCGGGCACCGGGGAGCTGTTTTTT.

This clonotype has at least ten counts. The J gene is TRBJ2-3, the V gene TRBV20-1, with 9 nucleotides matching TRBD1. CDR3 length: 16 residues. Germline CDR1 is DFQATT and CDR2 is SNEGSKA (reference sequence). The junction had 16 bases not matched to a gene; V was cut back by 5 bases and J by 7 bases. CDR3 nucleotides: TGCAGTGCTCCCTCCCCGGGACAGGGAAGCTCCTATACGCAGTATTTT. Its translation: CSAPSPGQGSSYTQYF.

The genes are TRBV15 and TRBJ2-5; no clear D gene. The germline V gene has CDR1 LNHNV and CDR2 YYDKDF (reference sequence). The V end lost 1 base, the J end lost 4 bases, and 13 bases lay between the germline ends. The length of the CDR3 is 15 residues. The CDR3 region is CATSRALGMGETQYF. The CDR3 DNA sequence: TGTGCCACCAGCAGAGCTCTAGGGATGGGAGAGACCCAGTACTTC.

This clonotype was seen ten or more times. This chain connects TRBV12-3 or TRBV12-4 to TRBJ2-7; 7 bases are a match to TRBD2. CDR3 length equals 14 residues. The J segment lost 3 bases and the V segment lost 1 base, leaving 3 bases of the junction unmatched. The CDR3 coding sequence is TGTGCCAGCAGTTTAGGGACTAGGGTCTACGAGCAGTACTTC. Translation gives CASSLGTRVYEQYF.

This clonotype was seen more than once but under ten times. This chain uses TRBV18 with TRBJ2-5; the D gene could be TRBD1 or TRBD2 (5 bases each). V was clipped by 4 bases and J by 4 bases, with 13 bases between them. The CDR3 consists of 14 residues. In germline, CDR1 is KGHSH, CDR2 LQKENI. CDR3 nucleotides: TGTGCCAGCTCACGAGGGGCCCCCAGAGAGACCCAGTACTTC. It translates to CASSRGAPRETQYF.

The genes are TRBV5-1 and TRBJ2-2; D is possibly TRBD1 or TRBD2 (5 bases each). CDR1 is SGHRS, CDR2 YFSETQ, per germline. The CDR3 totals 15 residues. V lost 8 bases and J lost 1, with 15 bases in between. For the CDR3, the DNA is TGCGCCAGTTTTCCGGGACGGCAGAACACCGGGGAGCTGTTTTTT. Translating it yields CASFPGRQNTGELFF.